Presented here are 12 T cell receptor beta chains from one specimen sequenced in a study of T-cell memory formation after mild COVID-19. TCRdb redid the calling of the 5' RACE reads with MiXCR, one entry per CDR3 protein. The repertoire holds about 130,000 distinct CDR3 sequences, with about 17% as singletons. Sequenced sample: PBMCs or a T cell subset sorted from them (not recorded which). Receptor source: a man between 18 and 35 years old who had mild COVID-19 (a few samples of this study predate the infection). Cell type and time point are not known.

Only a few counts were recorded for this clonotype. The V call is TRBV7-9, the J call TRBJ2-7, with a weak D call TRBD1 (5 bases). The CDR3 is 14 amino acids. Trimming took 3 bases from V and 5 from J, leaving 14 bases between them. The V gene's germline CDR1 is SEHNR and CDR2 FQNEAQ (reference sequence). In DNA, the CDR3 is TGTGCCAGCAGCTTTCAGGGTTTTGGCGACGAGCAGTACTTC. Protein sequence: CASSFQGFGDEQYF.

This clonotype has at least ten counts. The rearrangement joins TRBV28 to TRBJ2-7, with a weak D call TRBD1 (5 bases). Germline V gene data show CDR1 as MDHEN and CDR2 as SYDVKM. The CDR3 sequence is 15 residues long. V was shortened by 5 bases and J by 4 bases, with 18 bases between the two germline ends. In DNA form, the CDR3 reads TGTGCCAGCAGTGACACCTTAGGGGCCTTTTACGAGCAGTACGTC. This translates into CASSDTLGAFYEQYV.

The chain links TRBV5-6 to TRBJ1-6; no clear D. The germline CDR1 and CDR2 sequences are SGHDT and YYEEEE. CDR3 length equals 14 residues. V lost 2 bases to trimming and J lost 9 bases, with 12 bases between them. The CDR3 sequence: CASSFVAGSSPLHF. The CDR3 DNA is TGTGCCAGCAGCTTTGTGGCAGGATCTTCACCCCTCCACTTT.

As to this clonotype: The CDR3 ends on some other residue instead of the conserved phenylalanine or tryptophan, so this is likely a read error. This sequence joins TRBV20-1 and TRBJ2-6; maybe TRBD2 (6 bases). V was pared by 6 bases and J by 0 bases, with 15 bases between. The germline gives CDR1 DFQATT, CDR2 SNEGSKA (reference sequence). There are 16 residues in the CDR3. DNA for the CDR3: TGCAGTGCCACAGGCGGGGTGAACTCTGGGGCCAACGTCCTGACTCTC. It translates to CSATGGVNSGANVLTL.

V usage is TRBV11-2 and J usage is TRBJ1-1; D possibly corresponds to TRBD1 (6 bases). Trimming pared 1 base from V and 5 bases from J, leaving 14 bases between. This CDR3 comprises 15 residues. The germline gives CDR1 SGHAT, CDR2 FQNNGV. CDR3 in DNA: TGTGCCAGCAGCTTAGGGTGGACAGTCGGGACTGAAGCTTTCTTT. Its translation: CASSLGWTVGTEAFF. Drawing the rest from reference TRBV11-2 and TRBJ1-1, the complete variable domain is EAGVAQSPRYKIIEKRQSVAFWCNPISGHATLYWYQQILGQGPKLLIQFQNNGVVDDSQLPKDRFSAERLKGVDSTLKIQPAKLEDSAVYLCASSLGWTVGTEAFFGQGTRLTVV.

The chain is built from TRBV7-2 and TRBJ1-2, with 7 positions matching TRBD1. CDR1 is SGHTA, CDR2 FQGNSA, per germline. V shed 0 bases and J 6 bases; nucleotides not matched to a gene: 1. The CDR3 length is 13 residues. The CDR3 spells CASSLAQGHGYTF. The CDR3, as DNA: TGTGCCAGCAGCTTAGCACAGGGGCATGGCTACACCTTC.

This clonotype was observed a handful of times. This chain joins TRBV6-2 or TRBV6-3 and TRBJ2-5; the D is unclear. Germline V lookup: CDR1 MNHEY, CDR2 SVGEGT. CDR3 size: 12 residues. Trimming took off 0 bases at V and 5 bases at J, with 4 bases between the two ends. CDR3 DNA sequence: TGTGCCAGCAGTTACTCTTGGGAGACCCAGTACTTC. This codes for CASSYSWETQYF.

This sequence joins TRBV12-3 or TRBV12-4 and TRBJ2-3; 15 bases map to TRBD2. The junction had 4 bases not matched to a gene; V was cut back by 5 bases and J by 4 bases. The CDR3 is made up of 16 amino acids. CDR3 nucleotide sequence: TGTGCCAGCAGTCCGGGACTAGCGGGGGGATCAGATACGCAGTATTTT. This encodes CASSPGLAGGSDTQYF.

The chain couples TRBV24-1 to TRBJ2-2; tentative D call: TRBD2 (6 bases). The V end was cut by 3 bases, the J end by 6 bases, with 13 bases between. CDR3 length equals 15 residues. Germline CDR1 is KGHDR and CDR2 is SFDVKD. The CDR3 bases are TGTGCCACCAGTGATCCTCGGAGGGGTGCCGGGGAGCTGTTTTTT. This sequence encodes CATSDPRRGAGELFF.

V and J are TRBV9 and TRBJ2-2; possibly TRBD1 for D (5 bases). Germline V gene data show CDR1 as SGDLS and CDR2 as YYNGEE. V was shortened by 3 bases and J by 0 bases, with 15 bases between the two germline ends. The CDR3 has 17 residues. The CDR3 reads CASSGGRGYANTGELFF. CDR3 coding DNA: TGTGCCAGCAGCGGCGGTAGGGGATACGCGAACACCGGGGAGCTGTTTTTT.

This clonotype has just a few counts. The chain joins TRBV2 to TRBJ2-7, with 8 positions matching TRBD1. V lost 7 bases and J lost 2; bases outside the gene matches: 7. The CDR3 extends over 14 amino acids. Looked up from germline, CDR1 is SNHLY and CDR2 is FYNNEI. CDR3 loop: CASKQGASPYEQYF. CDR3 nucleotides: TGTGCCAGCAAGCAGGGGGCCTCTCCCTACGAGCAGTACTTC.

In its sample, this clonotype was seen a few times. This chain links TRBV18 with TRBJ1-5; D remains unclear. Trimming took off 4 bases at V and 5 bases at J, with 9 bases between the two ends. The germline V gene encodes CDR1 KGHSH and CDR2 LQKENI. The CDR3 is made up of 13 amino acids. The chain's CDR3 is CASSLSIDQPQHF. The DNA for the CDR3 is TGTGCCAGCTCACTTAGTATCGATCAGCCCCAGCATTTT.